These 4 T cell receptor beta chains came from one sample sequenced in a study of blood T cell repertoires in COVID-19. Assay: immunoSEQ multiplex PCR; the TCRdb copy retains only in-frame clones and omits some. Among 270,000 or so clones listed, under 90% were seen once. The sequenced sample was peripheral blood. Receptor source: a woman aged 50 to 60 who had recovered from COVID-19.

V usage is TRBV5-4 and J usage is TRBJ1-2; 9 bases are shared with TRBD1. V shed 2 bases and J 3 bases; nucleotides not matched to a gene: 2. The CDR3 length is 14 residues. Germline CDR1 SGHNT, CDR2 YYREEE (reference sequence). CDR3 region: CASSFDRGDYGYTF. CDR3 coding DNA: TGTGCCAGCAGCTTTGACAGGGGGGACTATGGCTACACCTTC.

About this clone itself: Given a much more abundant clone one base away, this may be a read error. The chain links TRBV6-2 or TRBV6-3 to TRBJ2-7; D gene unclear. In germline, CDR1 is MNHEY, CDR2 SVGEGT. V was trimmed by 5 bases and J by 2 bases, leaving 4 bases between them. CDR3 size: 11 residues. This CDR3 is CASSAAYEQYF. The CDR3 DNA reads TGTGCCAGCAGTGCAGCCTACGAGCAGTACTTC.

The CDR3 here is CASSVQDSRLEGNTIYF. DNA of the CDR3: TGTGCCAGCAGCGTCCAGGACAGCCGCCTGGAAGGAAACACCATATATTTT. The V call is TRBV9, the J call TRBJ1-3, with D perhaps matching TRBD1 (6 bases). This CDR3 region has 17 residues. Trimming shortened V by 2 bases and J by 4 bases, and 19 bases separated the two germline ends. The germline V gene has CDR1 SGDLS and CDR2 YYNGEE.

CDR3 in amino acids: CASSVGFGEPKETQYF. DNA for the CDR3: TGTGCCAGCAGCGTAGGATTCGGGGAACCGAAAGAGACCCAGTACTTC. The rearrangement links TRBV9 to TRBJ2-5, with a tentative D call TRBD2 (5 bases). The CDR3 length is 16 residues. The V end lost 0 bases, the J end lost 3 bases, and 15 bases lay between the germline ends. Per germline, CDR1 SGDLS and CDR2 YYNGEE.